This TCR beta chain comes out of a study of blood T cell repertoires in COVID-19. For the study at large: Some COVID-19 samples were acute and others convalescent; all came from the United States, Italy and Spain.

Original analysis: Reference gene primer amplification in the assay estimated nucleated cell counts. Produced via immunoSEQ multiplex PCR; TCRdb's table is partial and in-frame only. V, J and clone size derive from that table, while D and trimming were established from the DNA sequence. This table has a few hundred thousand clones, approximately 90% appearing once. There are 12 residues in the CDR3. Deletions cut 8 bases from V and 0 bases from J, with 5 bases between. The germline CDR1 and CDR2 sequences are SGHAT and FQNNGV. The clonotype was recovered from a woman aged 50 to 65 with active or convalescent COVID-19. This chain uses TRBV11-2 with TRBJ1-3; D is undetermined. Source material: peripheral blood. CDR3 nucleotide sequence: TGTGCCAGCCGTAGCTCTGGAAACACCATATATTTT. Amino acid sequence: CASRSSGNTIYF.